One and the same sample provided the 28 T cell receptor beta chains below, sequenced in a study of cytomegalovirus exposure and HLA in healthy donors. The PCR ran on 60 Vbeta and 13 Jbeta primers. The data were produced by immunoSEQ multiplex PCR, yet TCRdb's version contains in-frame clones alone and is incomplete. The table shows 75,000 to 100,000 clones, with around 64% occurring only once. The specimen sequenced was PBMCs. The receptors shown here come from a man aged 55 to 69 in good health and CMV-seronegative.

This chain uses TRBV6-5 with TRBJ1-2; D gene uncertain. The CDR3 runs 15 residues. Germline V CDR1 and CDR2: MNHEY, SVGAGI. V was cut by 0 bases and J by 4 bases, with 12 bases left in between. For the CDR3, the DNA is TGTGCCAGCAGTTACTCCCAGTGGGAGCTCTATGGCTACACCTTC. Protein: CASSYSQWELYGYTF.

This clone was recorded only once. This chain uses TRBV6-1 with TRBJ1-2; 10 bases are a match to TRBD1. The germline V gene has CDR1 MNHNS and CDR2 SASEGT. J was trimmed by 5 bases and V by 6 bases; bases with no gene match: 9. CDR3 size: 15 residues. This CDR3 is CASSPTGGGLYGYTF. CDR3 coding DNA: TGTGCCAGCAGCCCGACAGGGGGCGGTCTGTATGGCTACACCTTC.

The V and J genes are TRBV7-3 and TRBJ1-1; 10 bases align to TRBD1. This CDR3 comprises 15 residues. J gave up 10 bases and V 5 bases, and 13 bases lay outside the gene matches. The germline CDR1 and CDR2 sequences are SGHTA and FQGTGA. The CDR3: CASSTSGTGATRAFF. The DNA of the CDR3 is TGTGCCAGCAGCACCTCCGGGACAGGGGCGACACGAGCTTTCTTT.

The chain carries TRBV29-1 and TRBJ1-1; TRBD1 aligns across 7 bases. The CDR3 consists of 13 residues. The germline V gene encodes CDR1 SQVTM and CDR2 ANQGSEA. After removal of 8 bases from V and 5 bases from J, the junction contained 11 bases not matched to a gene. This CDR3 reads CSTRTGRGTEAFF. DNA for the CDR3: TGCAGCACTAGGACAGGTCGAGGTACTGAAGCTTTCTTT.

The CDR3 protein is CSVVRTGEGETQYF. As DNA, the CDR3 is TGCAGCGTTGTCCGGACAGGGGAAGGAGAGACCCAGTACTTC. The chain uses TRBV29-1 and TRBJ2-5; TRBD1 matches 9 bases. V was pared by 4 bases and J by 4 bases, with 7 bases of the junction left unmatched. This CDR3 is built from 14 residues. Per germline, CDR1 SQVTM and CDR2 ANQGSEA.

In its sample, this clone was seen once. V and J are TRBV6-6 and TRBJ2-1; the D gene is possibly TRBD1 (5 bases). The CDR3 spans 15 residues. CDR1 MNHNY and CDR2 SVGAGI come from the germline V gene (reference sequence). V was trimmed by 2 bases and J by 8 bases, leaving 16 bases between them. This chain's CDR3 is CASSYRTPREDEQFF. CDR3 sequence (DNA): TGTGCCAGCAGTTACAGGACACCTAGAGAGGATGAGCAGTTCTTC.

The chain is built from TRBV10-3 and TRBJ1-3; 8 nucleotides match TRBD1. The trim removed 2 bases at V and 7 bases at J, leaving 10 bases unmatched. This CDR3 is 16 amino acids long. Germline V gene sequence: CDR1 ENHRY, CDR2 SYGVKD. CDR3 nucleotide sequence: TGTGCCATCAGTGAGGAGGGCAGGGGGCCCGGGAACACCATATATTTT. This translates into CAISEEGRGPGNTIYF.

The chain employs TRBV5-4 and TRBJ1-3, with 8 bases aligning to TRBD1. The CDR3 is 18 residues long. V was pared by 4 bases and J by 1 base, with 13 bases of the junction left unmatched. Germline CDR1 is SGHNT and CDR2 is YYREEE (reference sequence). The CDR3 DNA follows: TGTGCCAGCAGCCTCGGACAGGGACCATTGTTATCTGGAAACACCATATATTTT. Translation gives CASSLGQGPLLSGNTIYF.

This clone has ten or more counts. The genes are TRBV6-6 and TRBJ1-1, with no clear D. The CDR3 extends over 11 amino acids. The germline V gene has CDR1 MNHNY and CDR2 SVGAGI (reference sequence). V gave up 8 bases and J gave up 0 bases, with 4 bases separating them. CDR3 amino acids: CASQMNTEAFF. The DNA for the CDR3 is TGTGCCAGCCAGATGAACACTGAAGCTTTCTTT.

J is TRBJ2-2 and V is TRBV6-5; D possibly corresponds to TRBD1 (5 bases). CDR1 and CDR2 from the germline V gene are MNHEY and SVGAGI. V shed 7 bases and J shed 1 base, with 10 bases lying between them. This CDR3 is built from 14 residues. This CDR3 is CASTWTRNTGELFF. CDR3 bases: TGTGCCAGCACCTGGACACGGAACACCGGGGAGCTGTTTTTT.

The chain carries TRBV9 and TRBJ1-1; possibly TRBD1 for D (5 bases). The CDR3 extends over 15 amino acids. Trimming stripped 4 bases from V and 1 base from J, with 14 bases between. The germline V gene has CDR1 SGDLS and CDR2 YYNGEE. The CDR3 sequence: CASSPDQGWNTEAFF. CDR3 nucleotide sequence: TGTGCCAGCAGCCCAGACCAGGGTTGGAACACTGAAGCTTTCTTT.

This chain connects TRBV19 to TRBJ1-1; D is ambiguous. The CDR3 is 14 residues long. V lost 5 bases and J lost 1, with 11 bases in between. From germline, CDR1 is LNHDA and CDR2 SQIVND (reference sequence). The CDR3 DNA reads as TGTGCCAGTAGTCCCTCCCCCGGGAACACTGAAGCTTTCTTT. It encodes CASSPSPGNTEAFF.

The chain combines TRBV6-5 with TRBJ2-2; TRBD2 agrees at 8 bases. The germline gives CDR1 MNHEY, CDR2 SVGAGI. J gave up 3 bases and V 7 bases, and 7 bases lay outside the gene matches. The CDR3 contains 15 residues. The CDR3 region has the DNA TGTGCCAGCATTCGGGGGGGCCTCGACACCGGGGAGCTGTTTTTT. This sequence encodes CASIRGGLDTGELFF.

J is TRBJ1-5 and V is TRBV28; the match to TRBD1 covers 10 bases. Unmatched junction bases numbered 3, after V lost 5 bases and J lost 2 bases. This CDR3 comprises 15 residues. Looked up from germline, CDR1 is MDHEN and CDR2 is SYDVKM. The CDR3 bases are TGTGCCAGCAGTCGGACAGGGGGGCGCAATCAGCCCCAGCATTTT. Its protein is CASSRTGGRNQPQHF.

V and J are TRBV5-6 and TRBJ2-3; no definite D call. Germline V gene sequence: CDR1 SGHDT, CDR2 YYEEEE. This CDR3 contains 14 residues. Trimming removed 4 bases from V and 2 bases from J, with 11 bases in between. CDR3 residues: CASSPRWSTDTQYF. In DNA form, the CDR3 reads TGTGCCAGCAGCCCTCGGTGGTCCACAGATACGCAGTATTTT.

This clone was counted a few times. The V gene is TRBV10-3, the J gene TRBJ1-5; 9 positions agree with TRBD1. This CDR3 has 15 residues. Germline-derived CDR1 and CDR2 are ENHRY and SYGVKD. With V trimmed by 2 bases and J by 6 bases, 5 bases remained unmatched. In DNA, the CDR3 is TGTGCCATCAGTGAGGGACAGGGGAACGGTCAGCCCCAGCATTTT. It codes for CAISEGQGNGQPQHF.

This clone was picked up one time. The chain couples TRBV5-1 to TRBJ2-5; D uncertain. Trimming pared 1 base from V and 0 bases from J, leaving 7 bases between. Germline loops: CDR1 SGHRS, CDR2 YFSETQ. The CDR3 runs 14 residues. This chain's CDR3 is CASSLIYYQETQYF. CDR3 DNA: TGCGCCAGCAGCTTGATTTACTACCAAGAGACCCAGTACTTC. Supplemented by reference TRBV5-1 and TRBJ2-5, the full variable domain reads KAGVTQTPRYLIKTRGQQVTLSCSPISGHRSVSWYQQTPGQGLQFLFEYFSETQRNKGNFPGRFSGRQFSNSRSEMNVSTLELGDSALYLCASSLIYYQETQYFGPGTRLLVL.

Here the CDR3 reads CASSLLSGDTGELFF. The CDR3, as DNA: TGTGCCAGCAGCTTATTATCGGGAGACACCGGGGAGCTGTTTTTT. This chain uses TRBV11-3 with TRBJ2-2, with D perhaps matching TRBD2 (6 bases). The V and J ends lost 2 bases and 3 bases respectively, with 10 bases between them. Germline V gene data show CDR1 as SGHNT and CDR2 as YENEEA. The CDR3 sequence is 15 residues long.

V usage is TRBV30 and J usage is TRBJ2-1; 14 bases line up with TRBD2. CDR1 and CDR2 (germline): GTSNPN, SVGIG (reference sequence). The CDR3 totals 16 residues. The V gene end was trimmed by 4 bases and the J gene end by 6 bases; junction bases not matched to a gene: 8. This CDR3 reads CAWTTGTSGSGNEQFF. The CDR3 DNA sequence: TGTGCCTGGACCACCGGGACTAGCGGGAGTGGCAATGAGCAGTTCTTC.

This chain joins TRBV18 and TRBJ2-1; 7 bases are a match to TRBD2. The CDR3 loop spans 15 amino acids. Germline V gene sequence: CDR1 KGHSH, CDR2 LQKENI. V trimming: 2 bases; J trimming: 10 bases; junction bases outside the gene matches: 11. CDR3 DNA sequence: TGTGCCAGCTCACCATTGCCGGGGACTAAGGGGGAGCAGTTCTTC. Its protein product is CASSPLPGTKGEQFF.

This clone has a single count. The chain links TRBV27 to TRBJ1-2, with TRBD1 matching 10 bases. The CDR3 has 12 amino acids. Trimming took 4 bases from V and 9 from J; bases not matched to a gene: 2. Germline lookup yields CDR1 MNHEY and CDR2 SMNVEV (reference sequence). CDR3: CASSSGQGSYTF. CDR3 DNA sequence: TGTGCCAGCAGTTCGGGACAGGGGAGCTACACCTTC.

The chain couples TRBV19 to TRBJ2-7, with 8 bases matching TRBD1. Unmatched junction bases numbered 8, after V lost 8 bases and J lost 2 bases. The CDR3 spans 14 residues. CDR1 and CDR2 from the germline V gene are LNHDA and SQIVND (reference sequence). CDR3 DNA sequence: TGTGCCAGTGGGCGTGAGGACAGGGCCTACGAGCAGTACTTC. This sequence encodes CASGREDRAYEQYF.

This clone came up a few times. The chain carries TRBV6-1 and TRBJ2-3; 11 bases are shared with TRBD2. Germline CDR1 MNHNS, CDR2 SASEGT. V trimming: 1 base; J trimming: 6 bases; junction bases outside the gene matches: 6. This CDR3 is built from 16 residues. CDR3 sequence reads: CASSEVVAGGRDTQYF. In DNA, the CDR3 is TGTGCCAGCAGTGAAGTGGTAGCGGGGGGGCGGGATACGCAGTATTTT.

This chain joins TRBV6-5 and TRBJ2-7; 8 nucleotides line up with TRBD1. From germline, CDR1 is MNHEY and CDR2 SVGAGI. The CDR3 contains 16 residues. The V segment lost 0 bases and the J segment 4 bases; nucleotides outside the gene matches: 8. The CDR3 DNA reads TGTGCCAGCAGTTACTCGATATCAGGGGGCGCGTACGAGCAGTACTTC. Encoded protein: CASSYSISGGAYEQYF.

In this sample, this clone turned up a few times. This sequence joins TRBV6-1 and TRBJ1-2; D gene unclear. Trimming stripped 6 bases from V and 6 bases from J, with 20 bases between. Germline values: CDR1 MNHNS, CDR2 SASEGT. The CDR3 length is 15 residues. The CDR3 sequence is CASSRDPLSGNGYTF. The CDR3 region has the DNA TGTGCCAGCAGCCGCGACCCCCTCTCGGGGAATGGCTACACCTTC.

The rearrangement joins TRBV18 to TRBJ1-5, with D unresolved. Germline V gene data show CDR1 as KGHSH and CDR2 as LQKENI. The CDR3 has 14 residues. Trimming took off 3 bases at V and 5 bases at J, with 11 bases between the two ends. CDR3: CASSPGQSHQPQHF. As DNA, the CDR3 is TGTGCCAGCTCACCTGGGCAGAGCCATCAGCCCCAGCATTTT.

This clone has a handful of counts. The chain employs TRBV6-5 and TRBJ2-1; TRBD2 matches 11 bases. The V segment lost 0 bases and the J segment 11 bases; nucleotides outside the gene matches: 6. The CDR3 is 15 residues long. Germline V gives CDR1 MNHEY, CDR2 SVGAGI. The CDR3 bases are TGTGCCAGCAGTTACTCCCCAGGACTAGCGGGCAAGCAGTTCTTC. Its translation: CASSYSPGLAGKQFF.

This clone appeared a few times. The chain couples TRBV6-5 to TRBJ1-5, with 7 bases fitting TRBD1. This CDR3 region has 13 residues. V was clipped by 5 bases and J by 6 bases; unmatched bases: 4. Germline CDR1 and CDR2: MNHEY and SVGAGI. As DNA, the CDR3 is TGTGCCAGCAGTCCTCAGGGGGGTCAGCCCCAGCATTTT. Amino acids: CASSPQGGQPQHF.